This T cell receptor (beta chain) was recorded in a study of T cells in localized non-small cell lung cancer. The study's findings and limits: A median around 55 of the top 100 tumor clones appeared in adjacent lung. The study linked higher blood T cell density to longer overall survival. Uninvolved adjacent lung showed peak T cell clonality, exceeding tumor. Heterogeneity remains possible because sequencing was limited to only one tumor region.

The CDR3 has 14 residues. V lost 3 bases to trimming and J lost 5 bases, with 13 bases between them. Germline V gives CDR1 LNHDA, CDR2 SQIVND (reference sequence). This clone was observed once. Its cognate antigen is unknown. The repertoire was sequenced with immunoSEQ multiplex PCR; TCRdb's copy has only in-frame clones and lacks some. The profile shows around 130,000 clones, about 90% of them singletons. This receptor was obtained from a female donor aged 60 or older with stage I lung adenocarcinoma. V gene TRBV19 combines with J gene TRBJ1-1; D is undetermined. Here the sequenced sample was peripheral blood, taken before any cancer treatment. Written as DNA, the CDR3 is TGTGCCAGTAGTATCTCCAAGGTAGGGACTGAAGCTTTCTTT. Protein: CASSISKVGTEAFF.